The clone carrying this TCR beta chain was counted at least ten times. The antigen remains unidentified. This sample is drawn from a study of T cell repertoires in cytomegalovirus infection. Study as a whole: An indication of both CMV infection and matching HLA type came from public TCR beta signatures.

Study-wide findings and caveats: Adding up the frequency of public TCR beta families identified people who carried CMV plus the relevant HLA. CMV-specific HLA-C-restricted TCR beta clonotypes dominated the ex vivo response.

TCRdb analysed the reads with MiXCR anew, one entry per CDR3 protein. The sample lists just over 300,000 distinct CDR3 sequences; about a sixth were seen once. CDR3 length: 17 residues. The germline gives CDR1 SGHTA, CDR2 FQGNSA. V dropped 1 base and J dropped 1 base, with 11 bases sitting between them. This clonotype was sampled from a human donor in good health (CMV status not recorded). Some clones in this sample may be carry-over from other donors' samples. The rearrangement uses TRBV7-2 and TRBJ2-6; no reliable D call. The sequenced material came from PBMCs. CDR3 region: CASSLDGPLSGANVLTF. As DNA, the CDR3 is TGTGCCAGCAGCTTAGATGGCCCGCTTTCTGGGGCCAACGTCCTGACTTTC.